This passage covers 28 T cell receptor beta chains from one sample sequenced in a study of CD8+ T cells in alopecia areata. Sequencing used cDNA as its template, made by extracting RNA and reverse transcribing it. TCRdb keeps only in-frame clones here, not all; method: immunoSEQ multiplex PCR. The repertoire holds 70,000 or so clones, with roughly 61% as singletons. The specimen comprised CD8+ T cells sorted from blood, sampled at week 0. The receptors originated from a human donor with alopecia areata.

The V and J genes are TRBV5-1 and TRBJ2-1; D tentatively fits TRBD1 or TRBD2 (5 bases each). This CDR3 is 19 amino acids long. Germline V gene data show CDR1 as SGHRS and CDR2 as YFSETQ. V gave up 4 bases and J gave up 1 base, with 24 bases separating them. CDR3 sequence (DNA): TGCGCCAGCAGCCCCATGCCCCCCGGGGCAATGGGATCCTACAATGAGCAGTTCTTC. It specifies CASSPMPPGAMGSYNEQFF.

The chain combines TRBV29-1 with TRBJ1-2; D is unresolved. The ends were cut back, 3 bases at V and 8 bases at J, with 13 bases in the middle. The CDR3 is 12 amino acids. CDR1 and CDR2 from the germline V gene are SQVTM and ANQGSEA. CDR3 DNA sequence: TGCAGCGTTGAGCGTCCTACCGGCGGCTACACCTTC. Translated: CSVERPTGGYTF.

This chain links TRBV29-1 with TRBJ2-7; D is unresolved. From germline, CDR1 is SQVTM and CDR2 ANQGSEA. V lost 6 bases and J 3 bases, leaving 12 bases between the germline ends. The CDR3 extends over 12 amino acids. For the CDR3, the DNA is TGCAGCGTCCAACCTTGGGGCTACGAGCAGTACTTC. It codes for CSVQPWGYEQYF.

This clone was seen more than once but under ten times. The V and J genes are TRBV7-9 and TRBJ2-7, with 9 bases identical to TRBD1. CDR1 is SEHNR and CDR2 is FQNEAQ in the germline V gene (reference sequence). Trimming cost V 3 bases and J 3 bases; bases outside gene matches: 6. The CDR3 totals 15 residues. The CDR3 DNA reads as TGTGCCAGCAGCTTCAAGGGACAGGGATACTACGAGCAGTACTTC. It is translated as CASSFKGQGYYEQYF.

The CDR3 here is CASTRAFRETQYF. The CDR3 nucleotides are TGTGCCAGCACCAGGGCATTTCGAGAGACCCAGTACTTC. This chain uses TRBV6-5 with TRBJ2-5; TRBD1 might be the D (5 bases). V gave up 7 bases and J gave up 4 bases, with 13 bases separating them. In germline, CDR1 is MNHEY, CDR2 SVGAGI. CDR3 length: 13 residues.

This chain joins TRBV27 and TRBJ1-5, with D uncertain. V gave up 4 bases and J gave up 3 bases, with 10 bases separating them. Germline-derived CDR1 and CDR2 are MNHEY and SMNVEV (reference sequence). There are 14 residues in the CDR3. CDR3 nucleotide sequence: TGTGCCAGCAGTTCCTATCGGGACAATCAGCCCCAGCATTTT. Residues: CASSSYRDNQPQHF.

This clone was counted a few times. The J gene is TRBJ2-3, the V gene TRBV5-1; possibly TRBD2 for D (6 bases). Trimming removed 2 bases from V and 4 bases from J, with 14 bases in between. Germline CDR1 is SGHRS and CDR2 is YFSETQ. This CDR3 contains 15 residues. CDR3 DNA: TGCGCCAGCAGCTTAGCCCAGCGGGCGGCAGATACGCAGTATTTT. This translates into CASSLAQRAADTQYF.

This clone was observed once. The CDR3: CASSFLAGPLNEQFF. Written as DNA, the CDR3 is TGCGCCAGCAGCTTTCTAGCGGGGCCCCTGAATGAGCAGTTCTTC. The chain links TRBV5-1 to TRBJ2-1; 9 bases fit TRBD2. The germline CDR1 and CDR2 sequences are SGHRS and YFSETQ. Losses at the gene ends were 2 bases for V and 7 bases for J; bases not matched to a gene: 7. The CDR3 runs to 15 residues. Variable domain in full (rest from reference TRBV5-1 and TRBJ2-1): KAGVTQTPRYLIKTRGQQVTLSCSPISGHRSVSWYQQTPGQGLQFLFEYFSETQRNKGNFPGRFSGRQFSNSRSEMNVSTLELGDSALYLCASSFLAGPLNEQFFGPGTRLTVL.

In regard to this clone: A much bigger clone sits one base away, suggesting this may be a read error. This chain's CDR3 is CASSLEGAGANVLTF. Here the CDR3 DNA reads TGTGCCAGCAGCTTAGAAGGGGCTGGGGCCAACGTCCTGACTTTC. The V gene is TRBV7-2, the J gene TRBJ2-6, with D possibly matching TRBD1 (5 bases). This CDR3 is built from 15 residues. In germline, CDR1 is SGHTA, CDR2 FQGNSA. V was cut by 1 base and J by 2 bases, with 6 bases left in between.

The chain is built from TRBV27 and TRBJ1-3, with D perhaps matching TRBD1 (5 bases). The CDR3 has 15 amino acids. CDR1 is MNHEY, CDR2 SMNVEV, per germline (reference sequence). Trimming left V 8 bases short and J 0 bases short, with 14 bases between. CDR3 region: CASPAGTDSGNTIYF. Here the CDR3 DNA reads TGTGCCAGCCCGGCCGGGACGGACTCTGGAAACACCATATATTTT.

This clone was seen only a few times. V usage is TRBV14 and J usage is TRBJ2-7; D is unclear. The CDR3 is 11 residues long. Germline V gene sequence: CDR1 SGHDN, CDR2 FVKESK. Trimming left V 6 bases short and J 4 bases short, with 7 bases between. CDR3 sequence: CASSMGYEQYF. DNA for the CDR3: TGTGCCAGCAGTATGGGTTACGAGCAGTACTTC.

V is TRBV5-1 and J is TRBJ1-5; D unresolved. The V end lost 4 bases, the J end lost 5 bases, and 10 bases lay between the germline ends. The CDR3 consists of 13 residues. Germline V gives CDR1 SGHRS, CDR2 YFSETQ. The CDR3 reads CASSHLPHQPQHF. In DNA form, the CDR3 reads TGCGCCAGCAGCCACCTACCCCATCAGCCCCAGCATTTT.

The chain links TRBV5-4 to TRBJ2-5; perhaps TRBD2 as D (6 bases). The CDR3 consists of 16 residues. Germline values: CDR1 SGHNT, CDR2 YYREEE (reference sequence). The germline V and J ends were trimmed by 0 bases and 2 bases, with 14 bases remaining between them. The CDR3 region has the DNA TGTGCCAGCAGCTTGGGGCCCCCGGGACTGCAAGAGACCCAGTACTTC. This gives the protein CASSLGPPGLQETQYF.

The chain recombines TRBV5-4 with TRBJ2-4; 9 bases match TRBD1. With 6 bases clipped from V and 1 base from J, the junction kept 2 bases outside the gene matches. There are 14 residues in the CDR3. Germline V gives CDR1 SGHNT, CDR2 YYREEE (reference sequence). The CDR3 loop is CASNDRGAKNIQYF. Written as DNA, the CDR3 is TGTGCCAGCAACGACAGGGGGGCCAAAAACATTCAGTACTTC.

CDR3 bases: TGTGCCATCAGTGACCCTAGCGGGAGTAGGGCAGATACGCAGTATTTT. It encodes CAISDPSGSRADTQYF. The chain combines TRBV10-3 with TRBJ2-3, with TRBD2 matching over 10 bases. V gave up 3 bases and J gave up 4 bases; unmatched junction bases: 7. Germline-derived CDR1 and CDR2 are ENHRY and SYGVKD. CDR3 length: 16 residues.

The V gene is TRBV4-1, the J gene TRBJ1-1; maybe TRBD1 (5 bases). V dropped 4 bases and J dropped 6 bases, with 18 bases sitting between them. The CDR3 consists of 15 residues. The germline V gene has CDR1 MGHRA and CDR2 YSYEKL. The CDR3 region is CASSRALTATAEAFF. CDR3 DNA sequence: TGCGCCAGCAGCCGAGCTTTGACAGCGACTGCTGAAGCTTTCTTT.

This clone was recorded many times. The V gene is TRBV4-1, the J gene TRBJ2-7, with 7 bases matching TRBD1. Trimming cost V 2 bases and J 0 bases; bases outside gene matches: 7. The CDR3 runs to 16 residues. From germline, CDR1 is MGHRA and CDR2 YSYEKL. The CDR3 coding sequence is TGCGCCAGCAGCCAAACTTTCGGGACAGCCTCCTACGAGCAGTACTTC. It encodes CASSQTFGTASYEQYF.

This clone was picked up a small number of times. This chain links TRBV5-1 with TRBJ2-2, with a tentative D call TRBD1 (6 bases). V lost 2 bases to trimming and J lost 7 bases, with 9 bases between them. Germline V lookup: CDR1 SGHRS, CDR2 YFSETQ. This CDR3 contains 13 residues. Here the CDR3 DNA reads TGCGCCAGCAGCTTACAGGGAAACGGGGAGCTGTTTTTT. It is translated as CASSLQGNGELFF. Variable domain in full (rest from reference TRBV5-1 and TRBJ2-2): KAGVTQTPRYLIKTRGQQVTLSCSPISGHRSVSWYQQTPGQGLQFLFEYFSETQRNKGNFPGRFSGRQFSNSRSEMNVSTLELGDSALYLCASSLQGNGELFFGEGSRLTVL.

This CDR3 reads CASSTSTGGDGYTF. The CDR3 coding sequence is TGTGCCAGCAGCACGAGCACAGGGGGCGATGGCTACACCTTC. The V call is TRBV5-4, the J call TRBJ1-2, with 9 bases aligning to TRBD1. V was clipped by 4 bases and J by 6 bases; unmatched bases: 7. The CDR3 covers 14 residues. Germline V CDR1 and CDR2: SGHNT, YYREEE (reference sequence). The variable domain in full, with the rest retrieved from reference TRBV5-4 and TRBJ1-2, is ETGVTQSPTHLIKTRGQQVTLRCSSQSGHNTVSWYQQALGQGPQFIFQYYREEENGRGNFPPRFSGLQFPNYSSELNVNALELDDSALYLCASSTSTGGDGYTFGSGTRLTVV.

The rearrangement uses TRBV7-6 and TRBJ2-7, with D tentatively TRBD2 (6 bases). With 2 bases removed from V and 1 base from J, the gap between germline ends came to 9 bases. Germline CDR1 is SGHVS and CDR2 is FNYEAQ. CDR3 length: 14 amino acids. The CDR3 DNA follows: TGTGCCAGCAGCTTAACCGGGAGTTCCTACGAGCAGTACTTC. This codes for CASSLTGSSYEQYF.

This clone was seen a few times. The chain recombines TRBV18 with TRBJ2-1; D tentatively fits TRBD1 or TRBD2 (5 bases each). CDR3 length: 16 residues. The V gene lost 3 bases and the J gene lost 6 bases, with 18 bases spanning the gap. Germline CDR1 reads KGHSH; CDR2 reads LQKENI. CDR3 nucleotide sequence: TGTGCCAGCTCACCCTCATGGTGGGGGACCGTCAATGAGCAGTTCTTC. Protein sequence: CASSPSWWGTVNEQFF.

On this clone: The conserved phenylalanine or tryptophan normally closing the CDR3 is absent here, so this likely arose from a read error. This chain connects TRBV7-9 to TRBJ2-3; D may be TRBD1 (5 bases). V was trimmed by 2 bases and J by 2 bases, leaving 8 bases between them. The CDR3 is 14 residues long. CDR1 SEHNR and CDR2 FQNEAQ come from the germline V gene (reference sequence). The DNA of the CDR3 is TGTGCCAGCAGCTTAATAGGGGACACAGATACGCAGTATCTT. Translated, it gives CASSLIGDTDTQYL.

The rearrangement links TRBV4-3 to TRBJ2-7; D assignment may be TRBD1 or TRBD2 (6 bases each). Deletions cut 0 bases from V and 3 bases from J, with 12 bases between. Germline lookup yields CDR1 LGHNA and CDR2 YSLEER. This CDR3 spans 15 amino acids. The CDR3, as DNA: TGCGCCAGCAGCCAAGATCCGGGGGCAGGCTACGAGCAGTACTTC. Translated, it gives CASSQDPGAGYEQYF.

In this sample, this clone turned up a few times. The CDR3 DNA reads TGTGCCTGGAGTGTCCTTCGGCAAGAGACCCAGTACTTC. Its translation: CAWSVLRQETQYF. The chain carries TRBV30 and TRBJ2-5; no clear D gene. Trimming removed 0 bases from V and 2 bases from J, with 7 bases in between. Germline lookup yields CDR1 GTSNPN and CDR2 SVGIG (reference sequence). The CDR3 covers 13 residues.

This chain joins TRBV30 and TRBJ1-5; TRBD1 matches at 10 bases. This CDR3 is built from 14 residues. Losses at the gene ends were 1 base for V and 6 bases for J; bases not matched to a gene: 3. Germline V CDR1 and CDR2: GTSNPN, SVGIG (reference sequence). Here the CDR3 DNA reads TGTGCCTGGAGTGCTGGGACAGGGGTTCAGCCCCAGCATTTT. Residues: CAWSAGTGVQPQHF.

This chain joins TRBV4-3 and TRBJ2-1, with 7 bases matching TRBD2. The CDR3 runs 12 residues. The J segment lost 13 bases and the V segment lost 0 bases, leaving 3 bases of the junction unmatched. Germline CDR1 LGHNA, CDR2 YSLEER. In nucleotides, the CDR3 is TGCGCCAGCAGCCAAGATGGGAGGGCCCAGTTCTTC. As protein: CASSQDGRAQFF.

This clone occurred a few times. V is TRBV4-3 and J is TRBJ1-2; D possibly corresponds to TRBD1 (5 bases). From germline, CDR1 is LGHNA and CDR2 YSLEER. The CDR3 loop spans 15 amino acids. V was trimmed by 1 base and J by 0 bases, leaving 9 bases between them. CDR3 sequence: CASSQGTLSNYGYTF. CDR3 nucleotides: TGCGCCAGCAGCCAAGGGACACTTTCTAACTATGGCTACACCTTC.

The rearrangement uses TRBV4-1 and TRBJ2-7, with D possibly TRBD2 on 6 matching bases. This CDR3 has 13 amino acids. Germline V gives CDR1 MGHRA, CDR2 YSYEKL. The V and J ends lost 1 base and 4 bases respectively, with 8 bases between them. The CDR3 region has the DNA TGCGCCAGCAGCCAAGTAGGAGGGTACGAGCAGTACTTC. This translates into CASSQVGGYEQYF.